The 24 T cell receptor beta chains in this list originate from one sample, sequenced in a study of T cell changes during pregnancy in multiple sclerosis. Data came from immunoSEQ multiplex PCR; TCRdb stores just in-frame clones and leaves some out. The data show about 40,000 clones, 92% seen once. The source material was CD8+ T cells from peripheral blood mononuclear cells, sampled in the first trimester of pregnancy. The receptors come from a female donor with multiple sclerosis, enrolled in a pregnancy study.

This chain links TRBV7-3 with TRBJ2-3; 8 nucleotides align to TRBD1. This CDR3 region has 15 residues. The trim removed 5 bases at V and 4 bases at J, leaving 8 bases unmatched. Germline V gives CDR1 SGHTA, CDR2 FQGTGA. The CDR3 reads CASSEQGVSPDTQYF. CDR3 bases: TGTGCCAGCAGCGAACAGGGGGTTTCCCCAGATACGCAGTATTTT.

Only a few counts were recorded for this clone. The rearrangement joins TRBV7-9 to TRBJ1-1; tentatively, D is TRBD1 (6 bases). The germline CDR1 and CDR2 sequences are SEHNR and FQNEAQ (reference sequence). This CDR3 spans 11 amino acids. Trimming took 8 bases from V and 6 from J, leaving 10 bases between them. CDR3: CASSWTAEAFF. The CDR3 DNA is TGTGCCAGCTCATGGACAGCTGAAGCTTTCTTT.

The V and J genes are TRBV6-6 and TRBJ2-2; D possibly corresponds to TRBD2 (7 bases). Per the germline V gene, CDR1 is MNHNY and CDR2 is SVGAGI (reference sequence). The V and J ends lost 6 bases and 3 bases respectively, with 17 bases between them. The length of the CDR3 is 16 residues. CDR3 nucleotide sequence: TGTGCCAGCAGGCCCGAGGGGGGGAAGGACACCGGGGAGCTGTTTTTT. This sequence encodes CASRPEGGKDTGELFF.

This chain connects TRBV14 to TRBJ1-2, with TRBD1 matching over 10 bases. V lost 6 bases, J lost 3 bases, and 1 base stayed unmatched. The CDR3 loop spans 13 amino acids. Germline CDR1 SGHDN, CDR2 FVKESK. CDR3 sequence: CASRDRGDYGYTF. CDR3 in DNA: TGTGCCAGCAGGGACAGGGGGGACTATGGCTACACCTTC. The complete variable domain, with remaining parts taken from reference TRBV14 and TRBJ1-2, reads EAGVTQFPSHSVIEKGQTVTLRCDPISGHDNLYWYRRVMGKEIKFLLHFVKESKQDESGMPNNRFLAERTGGTYSTLKVQPAELEDSGVYFCASRDRGDYGYTFGSGTRLTVV.

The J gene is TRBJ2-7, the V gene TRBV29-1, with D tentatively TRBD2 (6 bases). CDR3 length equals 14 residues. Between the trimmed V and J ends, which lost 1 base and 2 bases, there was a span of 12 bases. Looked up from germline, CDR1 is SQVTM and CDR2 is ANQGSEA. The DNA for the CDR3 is TGCAGCGTTGAAGTCGGGGGAGGCCCCTACGAGCAGTACTTC. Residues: CSVEVGGGPYEQYF.

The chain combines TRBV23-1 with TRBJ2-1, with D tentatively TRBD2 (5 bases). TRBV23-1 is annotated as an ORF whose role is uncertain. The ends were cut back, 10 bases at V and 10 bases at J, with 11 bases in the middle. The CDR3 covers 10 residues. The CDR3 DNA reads TGCGCCACGCCCAGCGGAGAGCAGTTCTTC. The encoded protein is CATPSGEQFF.

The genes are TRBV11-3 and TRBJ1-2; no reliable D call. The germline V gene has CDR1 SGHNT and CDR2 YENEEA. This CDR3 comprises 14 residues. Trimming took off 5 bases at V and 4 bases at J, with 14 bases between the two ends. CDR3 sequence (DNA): TGTGCCAGCAGCCGGGAGGAGACCTTCTATGGCTACACCTTC. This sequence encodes CASSREETFYGYTF.

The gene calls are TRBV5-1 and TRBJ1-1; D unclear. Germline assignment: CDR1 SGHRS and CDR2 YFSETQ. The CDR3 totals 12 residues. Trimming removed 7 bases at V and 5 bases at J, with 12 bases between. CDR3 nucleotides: TGCGCCAGCTTGGGTCGGGGAACTGAAGCTTTCTTT. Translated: CASLGRGTEAFF.

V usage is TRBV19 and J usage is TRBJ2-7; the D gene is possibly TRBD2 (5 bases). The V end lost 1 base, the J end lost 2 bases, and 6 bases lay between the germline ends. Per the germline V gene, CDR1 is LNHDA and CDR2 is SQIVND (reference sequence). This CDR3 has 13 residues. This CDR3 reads CASSIGRTYEQYF. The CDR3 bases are TGTGCCAGTAGTATAGGGAGGACCTACGAGCAGTACTTC.

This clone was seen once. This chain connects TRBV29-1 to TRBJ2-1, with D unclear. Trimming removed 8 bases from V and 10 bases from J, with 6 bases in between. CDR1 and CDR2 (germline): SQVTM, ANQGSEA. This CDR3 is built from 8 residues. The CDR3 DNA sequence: TGCAGCCCCCGGGAGCAGTTCTTC. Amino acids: CSPREQFF.

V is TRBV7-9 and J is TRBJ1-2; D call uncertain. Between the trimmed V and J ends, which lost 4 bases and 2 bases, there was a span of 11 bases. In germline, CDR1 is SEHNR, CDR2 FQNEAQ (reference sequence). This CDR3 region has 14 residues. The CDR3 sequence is CASSYVGGNYGYTF. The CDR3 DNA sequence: TGTGCCAGCAGCTACGTCGGAGGGAACTATGGCTACACCTTC.

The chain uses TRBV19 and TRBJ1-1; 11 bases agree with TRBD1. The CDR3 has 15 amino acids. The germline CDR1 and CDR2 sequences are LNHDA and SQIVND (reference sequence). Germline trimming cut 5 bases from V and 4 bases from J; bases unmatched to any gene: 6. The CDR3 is CASSYPGTGGTEAFF. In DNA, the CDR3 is TGTGCCAGTAGTTACCCCGGGACAGGGGGCACTGAAGCTTTCTTT. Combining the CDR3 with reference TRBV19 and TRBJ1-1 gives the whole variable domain DGGITQSPKYLFRKEGQNVTLSCEQNLNHDAMYWYRQDPGQGLRLIYYSQIVNDFQKGDIAEGYSVSREKKESFPLTVTSAQKNPTAFYLCASSYPGTGGTEAFFGQGTRLTVV.

CDR3 sequence: CASSFHRAYEQYF. In DNA form, the CDR3 reads TGTGCCAGCAGTTTTCACCGAGCCTACGAGCAGTACTTC. The chain carries TRBV27 and TRBJ2-7; the D is unclear. Trimming cost V 3 bases and J 2 bases, with 8 bases left between them. The germline V gene encodes CDR1 MNHEY and CDR2 SMNVEV (reference sequence). The CDR3 sequence is 13 residues long.

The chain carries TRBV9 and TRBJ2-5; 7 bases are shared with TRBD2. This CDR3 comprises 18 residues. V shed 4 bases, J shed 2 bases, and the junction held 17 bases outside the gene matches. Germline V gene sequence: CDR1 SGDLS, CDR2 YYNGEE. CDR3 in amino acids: CASSPPVGEGGKQETQYF. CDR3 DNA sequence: TGTGCCAGCAGCCCCCCAGTGGGGGAGGGAGGTAAACAAGAGACCCAGTACTTC.

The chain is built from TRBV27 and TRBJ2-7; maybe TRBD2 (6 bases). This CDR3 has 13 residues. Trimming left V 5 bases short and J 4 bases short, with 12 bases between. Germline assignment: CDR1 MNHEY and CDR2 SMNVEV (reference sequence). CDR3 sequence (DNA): TGTGCCAGCAGTGCGGGACTTACTTACGAGCAGTACTTC. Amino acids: CASSAGLTYEQYF.

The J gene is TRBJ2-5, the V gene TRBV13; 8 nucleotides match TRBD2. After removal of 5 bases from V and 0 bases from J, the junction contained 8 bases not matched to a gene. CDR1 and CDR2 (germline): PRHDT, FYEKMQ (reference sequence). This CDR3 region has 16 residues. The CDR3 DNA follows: TGTGCCAGCAGCCTAATAGCGGGGCCCGACCAAGAGACCCAGTACTTC. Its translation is CASSLIAGPDQETQYF.

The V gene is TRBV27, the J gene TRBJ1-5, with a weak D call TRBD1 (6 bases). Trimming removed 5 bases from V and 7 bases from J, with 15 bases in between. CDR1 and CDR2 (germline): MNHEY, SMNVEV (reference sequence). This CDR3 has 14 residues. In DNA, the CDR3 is TGTGCCAGCAGTCTTACAGGGACACGACAGCCCCAGCATTTT. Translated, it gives CASSLTGTRQPQHF.

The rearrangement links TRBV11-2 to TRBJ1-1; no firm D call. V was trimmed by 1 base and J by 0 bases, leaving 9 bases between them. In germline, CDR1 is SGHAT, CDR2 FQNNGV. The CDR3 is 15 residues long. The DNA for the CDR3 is TGTGCCAGCAGCTTAGGTGCTAATATGAACACTGAAGCTTTCTTT. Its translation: CASSLGANMNTEAFF.

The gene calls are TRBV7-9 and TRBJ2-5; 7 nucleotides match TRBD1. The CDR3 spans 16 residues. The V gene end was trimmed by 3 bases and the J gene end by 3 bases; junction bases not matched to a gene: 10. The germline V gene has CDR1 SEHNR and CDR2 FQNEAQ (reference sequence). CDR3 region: CASSFFGTAQKETQYF. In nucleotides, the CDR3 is TGTGCCAGCAGCTTTTTCGGGACAGCCCAAAAAGAGACCCAGTACTTC. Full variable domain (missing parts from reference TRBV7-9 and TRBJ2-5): DTGVSQNPRHKITKRGQNVTFRCDPISEHNRLYWYRQTLGQGPEFLTYFQNEAQLEKSRLLSDRFSAERPKGSFSTLEIQRTEQGDSAMYLCASSFFGTAQKETQYFGPGTRLLVL.

In nucleotides, the CDR3 is TGTGCTTGGGTTCTCGGCACTGAAGCTTTCTTT. This translates into CAWVLGTEAFF. The rearrangement uses TRBV30 and TRBJ1-1; D gene uncertain. The length of the CDR3 is 11 residues. Germline values: CDR1 GTSNPN, CDR2 SVGIG (reference sequence).

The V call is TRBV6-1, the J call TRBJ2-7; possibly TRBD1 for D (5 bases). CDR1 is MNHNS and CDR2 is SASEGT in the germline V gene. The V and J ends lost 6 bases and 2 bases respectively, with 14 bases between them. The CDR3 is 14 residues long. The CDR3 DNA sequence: TGTGCCAGCAGCGATCGAGACAGCACCTACGAGCAGTACTTC. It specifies CASSDRDSTYEQYF.

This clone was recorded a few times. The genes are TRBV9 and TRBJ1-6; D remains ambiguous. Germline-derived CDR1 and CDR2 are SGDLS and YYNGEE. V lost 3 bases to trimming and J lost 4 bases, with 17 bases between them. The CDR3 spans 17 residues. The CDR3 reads CASSAYERSQYNSPLHF. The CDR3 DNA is TGTGCCAGCAGCGCCTACGAGAGGAGCCAATATAATTCACCCCTCCACTTT.

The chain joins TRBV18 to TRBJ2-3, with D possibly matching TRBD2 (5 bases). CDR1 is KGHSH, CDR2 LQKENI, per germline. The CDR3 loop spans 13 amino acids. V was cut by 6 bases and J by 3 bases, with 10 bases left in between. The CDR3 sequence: CASSPGGTDTQYF. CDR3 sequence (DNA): TGTGCCAGCTCCCCGGGCGGGACAGATACGCAGTATTTT.

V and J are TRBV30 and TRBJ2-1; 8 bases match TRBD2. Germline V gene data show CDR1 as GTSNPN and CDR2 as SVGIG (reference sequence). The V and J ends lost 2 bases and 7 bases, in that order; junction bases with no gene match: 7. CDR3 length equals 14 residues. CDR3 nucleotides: TGTGCCTGGAGTCTAAATAGCGGGGAAAATGAGCAGTTCTTC. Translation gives CAWSLNSGENEQFF.